Reported below is one T cell receptor beta chain. This entry comes from a study of blood T cell repertoires in COVID-19. Study details: T cells, B-cell-depleted T cells, or PBMCs provided the cDNA or gDNA that served as material.

This CDR3 has 12 amino acids. CDR1 MNHEY and CDR2 SVGEGT come from the germline V gene. Trimming pared 2 bases from V and 6 bases from J, leaving 7 bases between. Per the original data handling: Amplification from reference gene primers served as the basis for estimated nucleated cell counts. The method was immunoSEQ multiplex PCR; TCRdb's version includes in-frame clones alone and lacks a portion of them. V and J calls and clone size are copied from that table; D and trimming were computed from the DNA. Of 24,000 or so clones listed, roughly 85% are singletons. Sequencing used peripheral blood. The chain combines TRBV6-2 or TRBV6-3 with TRBJ1-2; D gene ambiguous. This receptor was identified in a man in his sixties or seventies in a cohort sampled during active COVID-19. The CDR3 DNA sequence: TGTGCCAGCAGTTACCGCCAGGATGGCTACACCTTC. Encoded protein: CASSYRQDGYTF.